This T cell receptor beta chain was documented in a study of beta chain features in type 1 diabetes. Study-wide results and caveats: In all four CD4+ subsets, TCRB CDR3 length was significantly, moderately reduced in type 1 diabetes.

The isolated RNA, all of it, was reverse transcribed, so expressed TCRB transcripts were what got sequenced. TCRdb keeps only in-frame clones here, not all; method: immunoSEQ multiplex PCR. Among under 300,000 clones, roughly 11% were seen once, and the ten largest hold around 0.015%. Germline values: CDR1 SGDLS, CDR2 YYNGEE. CDR3 size: 16 residues. V lost 2 bases, J lost 7 bases, and 12 bases stayed unmatched. A remark on this clone: The antigen is unknown.

The chain recombines TRBV9 with TRBJ2-3, with TRBD1 identical over 8 bases. The sequencing input was naive CD4+ T cells from blood. The TCR sequence derives from a young man with type 1 diabetes. Here the CDR3 DNA reads TGTGCCAGCAGCGTCCTGGGGGGAGGACAGGGATATACGCAGTATTTT. Its protein is CASSVLGGGQGYTQYF.